The rows below give T cell receptor beta chains drawn from one sample of a study of tumor-infiltrating lymphocytes in primary liver carcinoma. TCRdb independently ran MiXCR on the multiplex PCR reads; one entry per CDR3 protein. The sample lists tens of thousands of distinct CDR3 sequences; more than 70% were seen once. Sequenced sample: tumor-adjacent normal liver tissue. Receptors originate from a woman aged 25-40 years with primary liver carcinoma and hepatitis B virus infection. Each CDR3 is given with its conserved first and last residue. A D gene is named only where the DNA matches it firmly. The size entry is marked missing in some rows and otherwise reads once, few, many or a size class.

v_call: TRBV6-1
clone_size: NA
j_call: TRBJ1-6
d_call: NA
cdr3_aa: CASIRYSALESPLHF
cdr3_nt: TGTGCCAGCATCCGATATTCGGCCTTGGAGTCACCCCTCCACTTT

v_call: TRBV11-3
clone_size: once
j_call: TRBJ1-1
d_call: NA
cdr3_aa: CVSSTRLNTEAFF
cdr3_nt: TGTGTCAGCAGCACACGTTTGAACACTGAAGCTTTCTTT

v_call: TRBV4-3
clone_size: few
j_call: TRBJ1-4
d_call: NA
cdr3_aa: CASSQEWPRSQGEKLFF
cdr3_nt: TGCGCCAGCAGCCAAGAGTGGCCCAGGAGCCAGGGTGAAAAATTGTTTTTT

v_call: TRBV29-1
clone_size: NA
j_call: TRBJ1-2
d_call: NA
cdr3_aa: CSVARRLGYTF
cdr3_nt: TGCAGCGTTGCTCGGAGACTTGGCTACACCTTC

v_call: TRBV5-1
clone_size: many
j_call: TRBJ2-1
d_call: NA
cdr3_aa: CASSGTGSTYNEQFF
cdr3_nt: TGCGCCAGCAGCGGCACAGGTTCCACCTACAATGAGCAGTTCTTC

v_call: TRBV5-1
clone_size: NA
j_call: TRBJ2-5
d_call: TRBD1
cdr3_aa: CANSHDRVGQETQYF
cdr3_nt: TGCGCCAACAGTCACGACAGGGTTGGGCAAGAGACCCAATACTTC

v_call: TRBV6-5
clone_size: NA
j_call: TRBJ2-3
d_call: NA
cdr3_aa: CANSYSTEGQPQYF
cdr3_nt: TGTGCCAACAGTTATTCGACGGAGGGTCAGCCCCAGTATTTT

v_call: TRBV12-3/TRBV12-4
clone_size: NA
j_call: TRBJ2-3
d_call: NA
cdr3_aa: CASRTCGATDTLYF
cdr3_nt: TGTGCCAGCAGAACGTGTGGGGCAACAGATACGCTGTATTTT

v_call: TRBV11-2
clone_size: few
j_call: TRBJ2-1
d_call: TRBD2
cdr3_aa: CACSPGGTWNEHFF
cdr3_nt: TGTGCCTGCAGCCCCGGGGGGACGTGGAATGAGCACTTCTTC

v_call: TRBV12-3/TRBV12-4
clone_size: NA
j_call: TRBJ2-1
d_call: NA
cdr3_aa: CASSLGGTENEQFF
cdr3_nt: TGTGCCAGCAGCTTAGGAGGGACAGAGAATGAGCAGTTCTTC

v_call: TRBV11-2
clone_size: NA
j_call: TRBJ1-2
d_call: NA
cdr3_aa: CASIPWGGGGGYTF
cdr3_nt: TGTGCCAGCATCCCCTGGGGGGGAGGTGGAGGCTACACCTTC

v_call: TRBV4-3
clone_size: NA
j_call: TRBJ2-3
d_call: NA
cdr3_aa: CASSQEGLASTVTQYF
cdr3_nt: TGCGCCAGTAGCCAAGAGGGGCTGGCGAGCACAGTTACGCAGTATTTT

v_call: TRBV7-9
clone_size: NA
j_call: TRBJ1-2
d_call: NA
cdr3_aa: CASSLLTGTLNYDYTF
cdr3_nt: TGTGCCAGCAGCTTACTGACGGGGACACTCAACTATGACTACACCTTC

v_call: TRBV2
clone_size: NA
j_call: TRBJ2-7
d_call: TRBD2
cdr3_aa: CASSYGTMGTYVQYF
cdr3_nt: TGTGCCAGCAGTTACGGGACTATGGGGACCTACGTGCAGTACTTC

v_call: TRBV11-2
clone_size: NA
j_call: TRBJ2-3
d_call: NA
cdr3_aa: CFSSRTASTDTQYF
cdr3_nt: TGTTTCAGCAGCCGGACTGCTAGCACAGATACGCAGTATTTT

v_call: TRBV20-1
clone_size: few
j_call: TRBJ2-7
d_call: NA
cdr3_aa: CSAKQAGAIYEQYF
cdr3_nt: TGCAGTGCTAAGCAGGCAGGGGCCATCTACGAGCAGTACTTC

v_call: TRBV12-3/TRBV12-4
clone_size: NA
j_call: TRBJ1-4
d_call: TRBD1
cdr3_aa: CASSLGDRFIYPNEKLFF
cdr3_nt: TGTGCCAGCAGTTTGGGGGACAGGTTTATCTATCCCAATGAAAAACTGTTTTTT

v_call: TRBV6-1
clone_size: NA
j_call: TRBJ2-2
d_call: TRBD2
cdr3_aa: CSSKAGGLGVGGELFF
cdr3_nt: TGTTCCAGCAAGGCGGGAGGGCTCGGGGTCGGCGGGGAGTTGTTTTTT

v_call: TRBV11-2
clone_size: once
j_call: TRBJ2-2
d_call: NA
cdr3_aa: CVSSPHPQLNTGELFF
cdr3_nt: TGTGTCAGCAGTCCCCATCCCCAATTGAACACCGGGGAGCTGTTTTTT

v_call: TRBV10-3
clone_size: once
j_call: TRBJ1-4
d_call: NA
cdr3_aa: CAISLMGEKLFF
cdr3_nt: TGTGCCATCAGTCTGATGGGGGAAAAACTGTTTTTT

v_call: TRBV20-1
clone_size: few
j_call: TRBJ2-7
d_call: TRBD2
cdr3_aa: CSAVGTSSYEQYF
cdr3_nt: TGCAGTGCTGTCGGGACTAGCTCCTACGAGCAGTACTTC

v_call: TRBV12-3/TRBV12-4
clone_size: NA
j_call: TRBJ2-1
d_call: NA
cdr3_aa: CASKLRHGISYNEQFF
cdr3_nt: TGTGCCAGCAAACTTCGGCATGGCATCTCCTACAATGAGCAGTTCTTC

v_call: TRBV6-6
clone_size: NA
j_call: TRBJ2-3
d_call: NA
cdr3_aa: CASSYSFGSRSTDTQYF
cdr3_nt: TGTGCCAGCAGTTACTCTTTTGGCAGCAGGTCCACAGATACACAGTATTTT

v_call: TRBV28
clone_size: NA
j_call: TRBJ2-5
d_call: NA
cdr3_aa: CATVPAGGTESCEEIQYF
cdr3_nt: TGTGCCACGGTCCCGGCCGGCGGGACAGAATCATGTGAAGAGATCCAGTACTTC

v_call: TRBV4-3
clone_size: NA
j_call: TRBJ1-2
d_call: TRBD1
cdr3_aa: CASSQGTGGSPPGYGYTF
cdr3_nt: TGCGCCAGCAGCCAAGGAACAGGGGGCTCTCCTCCGGGCTATGGCTACACCTTC

v_call: TRBV11-2
clone_size: NA
j_call: TRBJ2-1
d_call: NA
cdr3_aa: CASSLGGMWNERFF
cdr3_nt: TGTGCCAGCAGCCTTGGGGGGATGTGGAATGAGCGGTTCTTC

v_call: TRBV4-3
clone_size: NA
j_call: TRBJ2-7
d_call: NA
cdr3_aa: CASSQVVSRYSYKQYF
cdr3_nt: TGCGCCAGCAGCCAAGTAGTCAGCCGGTACTCCTACAAGCAGTACTTC